A selection of T cell receptor beta chains follows, all from one sample in a study of early T cells in non-severe SARS-CoV-2 infection. In TCRdb, the 5' RACE reads were re-called with MiXCR into one record per CDR3 protein. This sample has about 69,000 distinct CDR3 sequences, with roughly 9.5% found just once. The specimen was whole blood. Receptor source: an adult who was a healthcare worker with PCR-confirmed SARS-CoV-2 infection or an uninfected control (not recorded which). Each CDR3 is given with its conserved first and last residue. Each record gives: CDR3 DNA, CDR3 protein, J gene, V gene, D gene, clone size. The D gene is left open where the match is weak. The size entry is marked missing in some rows and otherwise reads once, few, many or a size class.

DNA: TGTGCCAGCAGCTTCTTTGGGGGATCCTACAATGAGCAGTTCTTC; CDR3: CASSFFGGSYNEQFF; J: TRBJ2-1; V: TRBV5-6; D: -; size: many
DNA: TGTGCCAGCAGCCCTGTGGGACTAGCCGCAGCCAAAAACATTCAGTACTTC; CDR3: CASSPVGLAAAKNIQYF; J: TRBJ2-4; V: TRBV7-2; D: TRBD2; size: few
DNA: TGTGCCAGCAGCCAAGAACGGGACAGAGACTACAATGAGCAGTTCTTC; CDR3: CASSQERDRDYNEQFF; J: TRBJ2-1; V: TRBV14; D: TRBD1; size: many
DNA: TGCAGTGCTAGGAACTGGAACACTGAAGCTTTCTTT; CDR3: CSARNWNTEAFF; J: TRBJ1-1; V: TRBV20-1; D: -; size: -
DNA: TGCAGCGTTGAGGGTAATGAGGGCTACACCTTC; CDR3: CSVEGNEGYTF; J: TRBJ1-2; V: TRBV29-1; D: -; size: few
DNA: TGTGCCAGCAGTTCCCGGACAGGTAGCTCCTACGAGCAGTACTTC; CDR3: CASSSRTGSSYEQYF; J: TRBJ2-7; V: TRBV12-3/TRBV12-4; D: TRBD1; size: many
DNA: TGTGCCTGCGAAGGAGAGGGGGGCTACAATGAGCAGTTCTTC; CDR3: CACEGEGGYNEQFF; J: TRBJ2-1; V: TRBV30; D: -; size: few
DNA: TGTGCCATCAGGGACGGGACTTACTACAATGAGCAGTTCTTC; CDR3: CAIRDGTYYNEQFF; J: TRBJ2-1; V: TRBV10-3; D: -; size: -
DNA: TGTGCCAGCAGCCCCCCGGGGACGGCCCAAGAGACCCAGTACTTC; CDR3: CASSPPGTAQETQYF; J: TRBJ2-5; V: TRBV3-1; D: -; size: -
DNA: TGTGCCAGCAGCAGGGGTGGGGCTCCAGAGACCCAGTACTTC; CDR3: CASSRGGAPETQYF; J: TRBJ2-5; V: TRBV12-3/TRBV12-4; D: -; size: -
DNA: TGTGCCAGCAGTGAATGGTCTAGCGGGAGTGGGGAGACCCAGTACTTC; CDR3: CASSEWSSGSGETQYF; J: TRBJ2-5; V: TRBV2; D: TRBD2; size: few
DNA: TGCAGCGTTCCACGGACAGCCCAAGAGACCCAGTACTTC; CDR3: CSVPRTAQETQYF; J: TRBJ2-5; V: TRBV29-1; D: -; size: few
DNA: TGTGCCAGTACCGAACGGAGTCTCCAGATCCTCACAGATACGCAGTATTTT; CDR3: CASTERSLQILTDTQYF; J: TRBJ2-3; V: TRBV19; D: -; size: many
DNA: TGTGCCAGCAGTCCGAGGACAGCGATGAACACTGAAGCTTTCTTT; CDR3: CASSPRTAMNTEAFF; J: TRBJ1-1; V: TRBV25-1; D: -; size: many
DNA: TGTGCAAGTCGCTTAGGGCCCCACAATGAGCAGTTCTTC; CDR3: CASRLGPHNEQFF; J: TRBJ2-1; V: TRBV12-2; D: -; size: few
DNA: TGTGCCAGCTCACCACCCACCCGGAATGAGCAGTTCTTC; CDR3: CASSPPTRNEQFF; J: TRBJ2-1; V: TRBV18; D: -; size: few
DNA: TGCAGTGCTAGAAAGCCCGGAGGGGGTGAAGCTTTCTTT; CDR3: CSARKPGGGEAFF; J: TRBJ1-1; V: TRBV20-1; D: -; size: -
DNA: TGCAGTGCTAGAAACCTAGCGGGGGGTGACAATGAGCAGTTCTTC; CDR3: CSARNLAGGDNEQFF; J: TRBJ2-1; V: TRBV20-1; D: TRBD2; size: many
DNA: TGTGCCAGCAGCTCGGGACTAGCGCCTCTAGGGTACGAGCAGTACTTC; CDR3: CASSSGLAPLGYEQYF; J: TRBJ2-7; V: TRBV14; D: TRBD2; size: -
DNA: TGTGCCAGCAGCTTAGCTGGGGCTTTTAGCACAGATACGCAGTATTTT; CDR3: CASSLAGAFSTDTQYF; J: TRBJ2-3; V: TRBV7-8; D: -; size: -
DNA: TGTGCCAGCAGTCTTAGACAGGCCAGCACAGATACGCAGTATTTT; CDR3: CASSLRQASTDTQYF; J: TRBJ2-3; V: TRBV12-3/TRBV12-4; D: -; size: few
DNA: TGTGCCAGCAGCCACACGCTTGGCTACACCTTC; CDR3: CASSHTLGYTF; J: TRBJ1-2; V: TRBV6-2/TRBV6-3; D: -; size: -
DNA: TGCAGTGTCCAGACTAGCGACATTCAGTACTTC; CDR3: CSVQTSDIQYF; J: TRBJ2-4; V: TRBV20-1; D: TRBD2; size: -
DNA: TGCAGTGCTCCCTCGGCTAGCTCCTACAATGAGCAGTTCTTC; CDR3: CSAPSASSYNEQFF; J: TRBJ2-1; V: TRBV20-1; D: -; size: few
DNA: TGTGCCAGCAGTGACTCTTCGGGACATTACAATGAGCAGTTCTTC; CDR3: CASSDSSGHYNEQFF; J: TRBJ2-1; V: TRBV6-4; D: -; size: many
DNA: TGTGCCAGCAGCTTAATCGGAGACACCCAAGAGACCCAGTACTTC; CDR3: CASSLIGDTQETQYF; J: TRBJ2-5; V: TRBV28; D: -; size: -
DNA: TGTGCCAGCAGTGCCCACCCTTCGGCAGCTGGTGGGGCCAACGTCCTGACTTTC; CDR3: CASSAHPSAAGGANVLTF; J: TRBJ2-6; V: TRBV6-1; D: -; size: few
DNA: TGTGCCAGCAGCCAAGATGGCCCCTTCACGGGGGAGCTGTTTTTT; CDR3: CASSQDGPFTGELFF; J: TRBJ2-2; V: TRBV3-1; D: -; size: many
DNA: TGCAGTGCCAGAGGGGGGGGGCCGGACAATGAGCAGTTCTTC; CDR3: CSARGGGPDNEQFF; J: TRBJ2-1; V: TRBV20-1; D: -; size: many
DNA: TGCGCCAGCAGTGGGTCCAACCTCCAAGAGACCCAGTACTTC; CDR3: CASSGSNLQETQYF; J: TRBJ2-5; V: TRBV10-2; D: -; size: once
DNA: TGTGCCAGCAGTACGACAGGGCCCCACGAGCAGTACTTC; CDR3: CASSTTGPHEQYF; J: TRBJ2-7; V: TRBV27; D: TRBD1; size: -
DNA: TGCAGTGCTAGAGTGGGGGGGACAGGGATCGAAAAACTGTTTTTT; CDR3: CSARVGGTGIEKLFF; J: TRBJ1-4; V: TRBV20-1; D: TRBD1; size: many
DNA: TGTGCCAGCAGCCAAGGTTGGCTAGCGGACAATGAGCAGTTCTTC; CDR3: CASSQGWLADNEQFF; J: TRBJ2-1; V: TRBV3-1; D: TRBD2; size: many
DNA: TGTGCCAGCAGCCGCGGGGTATACAATGAGCAGTTCTTC; CDR3: CASSRGVYNEQFF; J: TRBJ2-1; V: TRBV7-3; D: -; size: -
DNA: TGTGCCTGGGGGACAGGGGATGATAACTATGGCTACACCTTC; CDR3: CAWGTGDDNYGYTF; J: TRBJ1-2; V: TRBV30; D: TRBD1; size: few
DNA: TGTGCCAGCAGCCTAGGACCCTTCTACGAGCAGTACTTC; CDR3: CASSLGPFYEQYF; J: TRBJ2-7; V: TRBV7-9; D: -; size: -
DNA: TGTGCCAGCAGCCAAGATAGGCCCCCAGATACGCAGTATTTT; CDR3: CASSQDRPPDTQYF; J: TRBJ2-3; V: TRBV3-1; D: -; size: -
DNA: TGTGCCAGCAGCCGTAATAACCCGGGACTAGCAGGAGACAATGAGCAGTTCTTC; CDR3: CASSRNNPGLAGDNEQFF; J: TRBJ2-1; V: TRBV7-9; D: TRBD2; size: many
DNA: TGTGCCAGCAGCTTAAGTGCCGGTAGCAACTACGAGCAGTACTTC; CDR3: CASSLSAGSNYEQYF; J: TRBJ2-7; V: TRBV11-2; D: -; size: -
DNA: TGTGCCAGCAGCTCGTCACAGGCTGGTGGCTACACCTTC; CDR3: CASSSSQAGGYTF; J: TRBJ1-2; V: TRBV7-9; D: -; size: few
DNA: TGTGCCAGCAGCTTGGACAGATACCAAGAGACCCAGTACTTC; CDR3: CASSLDRYQETQYF; J: TRBJ2-5; V: TRBV5-4; D: -; size: many
DNA: TGTGCCAGCAGCCTACCCGGGGCCCAGTACTTC; CDR3: CASSLPGAQYF; J: TRBJ2-5; V: TRBV7-2; D: -; size: -
DNA: TGTGCCAGCACCCTTTTGTCCCGTAATGAGCAGTTCTTC; CDR3: CASTLLSRNEQFF; J: TRBJ2-1; V: TRBV2; D: -; size: few
DNA: TGTGCCAGTCGGGGAGCGCAGGATACGCAGTATTTT; CDR3: CASRGAQDTQYF; J: TRBJ2-3; V: TRBV27; D: -; size: few
DNA: TGCGCCAGCAGCGTGGGACTAGCCTACGAGCAGTACTTC; CDR3: CASSVGLAYEQYF; J: TRBJ2-7; V: TRBV5-1; D: TRBD2; size: few
DNA: TGTGCCAGCAGCCAAGTGAGGTCCTACAATGAGCAGTTCTTC; CDR3: CASSQVRSYNEQFF; J: TRBJ2-1; V: TRBV4-2; D: -; size: -
DNA: TGTGCCAGCAGTTTTGGCGGCTACGAGCAGTACTTC; CDR3: CASSFGGYEQYF; J: TRBJ2-7; V: TRBV27; D: -; size: many
DNA: TGCAGTGTCCCCGGGACTAGCGGAGGGGATACGCAGTATTTT; CDR3: CSVPGTSGGDTQYF; J: TRBJ2-3; V: TRBV20-1; D: TRBD2; size: -
DNA: TGTGCCAGCCGGGACAGGGCCTTCTCTGGAAACACCATATATTTT; CDR3: CASRDRAFSGNTIYF; J: TRBJ1-3; V: TRBV2; D: TRBD1; size: once
DNA: TGTGCCAGCAGCCCTCACCAGTGGGAGACTAGCCTACAAGGGAGGACCTACGAGCAGTACTTC; CDR3: CASSPHQWETSLQGRTYEQYF; J: TRBJ2-7; V: TRBV7-2; D: TRBD2; size: few
DNA: TGTGCCAGCAGCACGGGAGGAGGCGCGTATGGCTACACCTTC; CDR3: CASSTGGGAYGYTF; J: TRBJ1-2; V: TRBV7-9; D: -; size: many
DNA: TGTGCCAGCAACCGCCAGGAGAATGAAAAACTGTTTTTT; CDR3: CASNRQENEKLFF; J: TRBJ1-4; V: TRBV2; D: -; size: few
DNA: TGTGCCAGCAGTTACCCGCTTGTTGAGCAGTTCTTC; CDR3: CASSYPLVEQFF; J: TRBJ2-1; V: TRBV6-2/TRBV6-3; D: -; size: few
DNA: TGTGCCAGCTCACCAAATTATTTCAGGGGTGGAGATACGCAGTATTTT; CDR3: CASSPNYFRGGDTQYF; J: TRBJ2-3; V: TRBV18; D: -; size: many
DNA: TGTGCCAGCAGCTTGTCGACAATAAATGAGCAGTTCTTC; CDR3: CASSLSTINEQFF; J: TRBJ2-1; V: TRBV5-8; D: -; size: many